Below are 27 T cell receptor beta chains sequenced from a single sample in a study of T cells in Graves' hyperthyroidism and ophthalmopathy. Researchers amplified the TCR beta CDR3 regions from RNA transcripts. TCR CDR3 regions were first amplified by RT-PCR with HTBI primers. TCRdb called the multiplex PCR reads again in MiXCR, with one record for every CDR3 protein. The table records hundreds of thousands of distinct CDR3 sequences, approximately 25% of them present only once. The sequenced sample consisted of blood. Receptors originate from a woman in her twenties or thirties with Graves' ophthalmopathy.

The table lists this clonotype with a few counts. CDR3 sequence: CASSELAGGTRAKNIQYF. The CDR3 region has the DNA TGTGCCAGCAGTGAACTAGCGGGGGGGACCCGAGCCAAAAACATTCAGTACTTC. This chain connects TRBV6-1 to TRBJ2-4; 12 nucleotides align to TRBD2. Per germline, CDR1 MNHNS and CDR2 SASEGT. V was clipped by 2 bases and J by 0 bases; unmatched bases: 5. The CDR3 has 18 residues.

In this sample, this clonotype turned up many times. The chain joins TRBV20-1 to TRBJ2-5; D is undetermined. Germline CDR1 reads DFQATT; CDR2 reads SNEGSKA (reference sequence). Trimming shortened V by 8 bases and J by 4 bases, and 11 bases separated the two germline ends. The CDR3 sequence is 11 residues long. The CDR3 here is CSSSSRETQYF. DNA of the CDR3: TGCAGTTCCTCCTCGCGAGAGACCCAGTACTTC.

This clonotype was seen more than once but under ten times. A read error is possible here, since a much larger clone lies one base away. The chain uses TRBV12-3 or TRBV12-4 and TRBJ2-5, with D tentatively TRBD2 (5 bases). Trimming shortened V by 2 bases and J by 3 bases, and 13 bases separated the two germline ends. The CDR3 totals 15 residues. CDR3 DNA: TGTGCCAGCAGTTTACTAAACTTGGGAGAAGAGACCCAGTACTTC. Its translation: CASSLLNLGEETQYF.

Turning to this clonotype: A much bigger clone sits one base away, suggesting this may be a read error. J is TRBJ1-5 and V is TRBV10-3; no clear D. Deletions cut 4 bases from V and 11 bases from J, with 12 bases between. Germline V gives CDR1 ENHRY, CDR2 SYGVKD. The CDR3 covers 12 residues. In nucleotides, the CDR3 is TGTGCCATCAGTGGGACTCAACAGTCCCAGCATTTT. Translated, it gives CAISGTQQSQHF.

The CDR3 DNA reads as TGTGCCAGCAGCTCACCCGGGACTAGCGGGGTGACCCAGTACTTC. This gives the protein CASSSPGTSGVTQYF. The rearrangement joins TRBV7-3 to TRBJ2-5; 13 bases are a match to TRBD2. This CDR3 has 15 amino acids. The germline V gene has CDR1 SGHTA and CDR2 FQGTGA. The ends lost 4 bases at V and 7 bases at J; junction bases unmatched: 6.

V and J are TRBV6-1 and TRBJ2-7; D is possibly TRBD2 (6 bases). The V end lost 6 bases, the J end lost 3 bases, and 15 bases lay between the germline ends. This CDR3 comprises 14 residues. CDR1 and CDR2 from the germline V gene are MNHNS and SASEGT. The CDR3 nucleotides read TGTGCCAGCAGCCCCGAAGGAGGGCTCTACGAGCAGTACTTC. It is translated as CASSPEGGLYEQYF.

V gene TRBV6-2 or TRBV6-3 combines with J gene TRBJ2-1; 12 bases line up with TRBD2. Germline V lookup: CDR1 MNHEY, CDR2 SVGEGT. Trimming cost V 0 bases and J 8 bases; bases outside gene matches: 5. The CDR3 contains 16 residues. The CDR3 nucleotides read TGTGCCAGCAGTTACTCGTCTAGCGGGGGGGTCGATGAGCAGTTCTTC. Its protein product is CASSYSSSGGVDEQFF.

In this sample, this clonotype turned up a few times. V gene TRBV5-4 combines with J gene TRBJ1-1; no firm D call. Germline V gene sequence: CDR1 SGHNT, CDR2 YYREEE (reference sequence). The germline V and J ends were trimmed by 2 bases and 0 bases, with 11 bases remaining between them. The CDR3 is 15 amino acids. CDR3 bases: TGTGCCAGCAGCTTACAGCCTCTCATGAACACTGAAGCTTTCTTT. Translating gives CASSLQPLMNTEAFF.

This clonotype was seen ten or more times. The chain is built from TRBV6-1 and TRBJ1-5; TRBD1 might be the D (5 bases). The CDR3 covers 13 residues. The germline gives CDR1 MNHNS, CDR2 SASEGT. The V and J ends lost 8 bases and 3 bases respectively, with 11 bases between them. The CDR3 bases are TGTGCCAGCTCCGGGACGGTCAATCAGCCCCAGCATTTT. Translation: CASSGTVNQPQHF.

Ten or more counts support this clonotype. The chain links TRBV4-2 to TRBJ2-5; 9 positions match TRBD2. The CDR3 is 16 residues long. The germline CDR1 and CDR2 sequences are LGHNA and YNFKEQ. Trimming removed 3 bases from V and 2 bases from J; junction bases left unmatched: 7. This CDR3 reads CASSHGSGGVQETQYF. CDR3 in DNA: TGTGCCAGCAGCCACGGTAGCGGGGGAGTACAAGAGACCCAGTACTTC.

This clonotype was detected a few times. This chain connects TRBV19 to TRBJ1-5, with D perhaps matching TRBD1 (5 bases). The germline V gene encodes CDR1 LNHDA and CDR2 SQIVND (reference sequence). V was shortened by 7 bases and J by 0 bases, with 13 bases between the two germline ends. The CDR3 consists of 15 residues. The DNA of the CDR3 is TGTGCCAGTAAGGGGTGGAGGAATAGCAATCAGCCCCAGCATTTT. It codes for CASKGWRNSNQPQHF.

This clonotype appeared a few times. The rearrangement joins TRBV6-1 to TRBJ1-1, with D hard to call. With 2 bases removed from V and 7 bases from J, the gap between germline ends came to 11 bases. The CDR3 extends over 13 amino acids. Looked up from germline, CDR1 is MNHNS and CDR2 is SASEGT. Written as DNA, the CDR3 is TGTGCCAGCAGTGAACGCATCGGAGGTGAAGCTTTCTTT. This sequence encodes CASSERIGGEAFF.

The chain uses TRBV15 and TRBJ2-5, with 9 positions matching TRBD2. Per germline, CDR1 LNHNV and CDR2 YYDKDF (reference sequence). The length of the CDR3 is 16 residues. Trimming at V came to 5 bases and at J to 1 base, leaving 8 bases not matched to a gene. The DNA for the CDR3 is TGTGCCACCAGCGTAGGACTAGCGAGGGCCCAAGAGACCCAGTACTTC. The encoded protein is CATSVGLARAQETQYF.

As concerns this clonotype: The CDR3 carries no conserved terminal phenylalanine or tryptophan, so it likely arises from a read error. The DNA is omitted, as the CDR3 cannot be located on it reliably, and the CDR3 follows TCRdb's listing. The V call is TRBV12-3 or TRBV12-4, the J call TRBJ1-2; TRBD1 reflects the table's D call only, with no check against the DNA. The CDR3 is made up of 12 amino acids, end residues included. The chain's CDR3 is CASSFGAGRPEV.

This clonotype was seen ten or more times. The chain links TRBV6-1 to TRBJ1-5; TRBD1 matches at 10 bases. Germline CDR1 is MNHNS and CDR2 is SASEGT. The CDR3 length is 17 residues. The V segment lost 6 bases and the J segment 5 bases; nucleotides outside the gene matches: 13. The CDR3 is CASREIQGQGPHQPQHF. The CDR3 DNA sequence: TGTGCCAGCAGGGAGATCCAGGGACAGGGGCCCCATCAGCCCCAGCATTTT.

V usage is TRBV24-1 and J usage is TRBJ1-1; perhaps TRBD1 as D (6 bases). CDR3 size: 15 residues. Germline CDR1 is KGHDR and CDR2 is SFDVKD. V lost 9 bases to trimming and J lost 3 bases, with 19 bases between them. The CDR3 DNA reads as TGTGCCACCCCTTTCTATGACAGGACGCACACTGAAGCTTTCTTT. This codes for CATPFYDRTHTEAFF.

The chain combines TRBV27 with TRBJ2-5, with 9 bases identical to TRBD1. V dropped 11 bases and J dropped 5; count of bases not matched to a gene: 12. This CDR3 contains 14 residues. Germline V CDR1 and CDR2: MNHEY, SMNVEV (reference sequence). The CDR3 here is CACGHRGRPETQYF. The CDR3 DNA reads TGTGCCTGCGGACACAGGGGGCGCCCGGAGACCCAGTACTTC.

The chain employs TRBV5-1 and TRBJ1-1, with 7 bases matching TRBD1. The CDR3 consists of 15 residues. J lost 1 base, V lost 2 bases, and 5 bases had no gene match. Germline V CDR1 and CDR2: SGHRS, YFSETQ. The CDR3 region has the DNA TGCGCCAGCAGCTTCCGGCCAGGGGGGAACACTGAAGCTTTCTTT. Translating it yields CASSFRPGGNTEAFF.

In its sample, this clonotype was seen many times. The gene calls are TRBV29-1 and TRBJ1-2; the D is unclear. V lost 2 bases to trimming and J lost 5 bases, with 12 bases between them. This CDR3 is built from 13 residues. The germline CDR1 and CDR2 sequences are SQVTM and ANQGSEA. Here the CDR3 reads CSVERGGRYGYTF. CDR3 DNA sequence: TGCAGCGTTGAACGGGGAGGGAGGTATGGCTACACCTTC.

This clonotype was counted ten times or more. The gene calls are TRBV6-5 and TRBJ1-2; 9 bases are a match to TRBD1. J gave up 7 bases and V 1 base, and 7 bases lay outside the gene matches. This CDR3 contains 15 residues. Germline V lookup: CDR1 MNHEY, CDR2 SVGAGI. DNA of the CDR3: TGTGCCAGCAGTTACTTGGGCGGGACAGGGATTGGCTACACCTTC. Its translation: CASSYLGGTGIGYTF.

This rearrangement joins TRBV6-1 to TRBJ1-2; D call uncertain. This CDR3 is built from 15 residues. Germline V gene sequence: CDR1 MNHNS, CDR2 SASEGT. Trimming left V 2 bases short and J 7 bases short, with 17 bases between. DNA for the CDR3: TGTGCCAGCAGTGAAATAACAACGAGGCACAGTGGCTACACCTTC. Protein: CASSEITTRHSGYTF.

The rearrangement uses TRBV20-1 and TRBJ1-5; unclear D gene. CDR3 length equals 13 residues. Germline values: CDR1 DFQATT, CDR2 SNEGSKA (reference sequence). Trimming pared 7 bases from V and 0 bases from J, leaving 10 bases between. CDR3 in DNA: TGCAGTGGGGCACAGCATAGCAATCAGCCCCAGCATTTT. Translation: CSGAQHSNQPQHF.

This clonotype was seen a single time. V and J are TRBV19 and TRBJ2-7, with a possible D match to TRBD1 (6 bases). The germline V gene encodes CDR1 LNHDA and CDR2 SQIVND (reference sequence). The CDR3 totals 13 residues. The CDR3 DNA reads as TGTGCCAGTCGTATCCAGGGGTGGTACGAGCAGTACGTC. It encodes CASRIQGWYEQYV.

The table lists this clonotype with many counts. This CDR3 reads CASSYSKSLVEGGQETQYF. CDR3 coding DNA: TGTGCCAGCAGTTACTCGAAGTCGCTCGTTGAGGGGGGGCAAGAGACCCAGTACTTC. J is TRBJ2-5 and V is TRBV6-5, with D possibly matching TRBD2 (7 bases). The CDR3 loop spans 19 amino acids. The germline V gene has CDR1 MNHEY and CDR2 SVGAGI. V lost 0 bases, J lost 2 bases, and 22 bases lay in between.

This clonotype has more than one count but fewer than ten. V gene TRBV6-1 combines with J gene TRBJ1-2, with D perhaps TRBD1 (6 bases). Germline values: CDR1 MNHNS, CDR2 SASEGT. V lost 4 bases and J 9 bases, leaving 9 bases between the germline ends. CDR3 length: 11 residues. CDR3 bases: TGTGCCAGCAGTGCCGGACAGCGCTACACCTTC. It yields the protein CASSAGQRYTF.

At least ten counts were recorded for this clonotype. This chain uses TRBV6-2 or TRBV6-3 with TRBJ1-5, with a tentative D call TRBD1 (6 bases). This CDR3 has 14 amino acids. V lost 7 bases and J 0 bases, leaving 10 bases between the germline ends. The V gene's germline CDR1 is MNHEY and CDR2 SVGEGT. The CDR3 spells CASNGGNSNQPQHF. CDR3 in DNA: TGTGCCAGCAACGGGGGCAATAGCAATCAGCCCCAGCATTTT.

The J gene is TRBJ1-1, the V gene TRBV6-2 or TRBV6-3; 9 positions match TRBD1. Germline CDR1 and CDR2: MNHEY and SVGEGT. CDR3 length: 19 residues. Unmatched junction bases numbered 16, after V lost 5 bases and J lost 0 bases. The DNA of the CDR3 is TGTGCCAGCAGTACCCCCTTAGGGACAGGGCTTGATCTGAACACTGAAGCTTTCTTT. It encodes CASSTPLGTGLDLNTEAFF.